Shown below are 14 T cell receptor beta chains from a single sample sequenced in a study of OX40 agonist ivuxolimab in advanced cancers. Sequencing used immunoSEQ multiplex PCR; TCRdb keeps in-frame clones, though not all of them. This repertoire shows around 40,000 clones, over 80% found once; its top ten account for around 5.1%. The starting material was CD4+ or CD8+ T cells sorted from blood, obtained in a trial of the OX40 agonist ivuxolimab. These receptors came from an adult with an advanced solid tumor such as melanoma, head and neck, liver or kidney cancer.

This rearrangement joins TRBV5-5 to TRBJ1-2; D perhaps matches TRBD1 (5 bases). This CDR3 is 13 amino acids long. Germline V gives CDR1 SGHKS, CDR2 YYEKEE (reference sequence). Deletions cut 3 bases from V and 6 bases from J, with 12 bases between. For the CDR3, the DNA is TGTGCCAGCAGCTGGTGGGGGTCCAATGGCTACACCTTC. Protein: CASSWWGSNGYTF.

The J gene is TRBJ1-5, the V gene TRBV2; 8 positions agree with TRBD1. Germline CDR1 and CDR2: SNHLY and FYNNEI. The CDR3 is 15 amino acids. Trimming cost V 4 bases and J 4 bases; bases outside gene matches: 6. The CDR3 sequence is CASSGTGGVNQPQHF. Written as DNA, the CDR3 is TGTGCCAGCAGTGGAACAGGGGGAGTAAATCAGCCCCAGCATTTT. The full variable domain, rest sourced from reference TRBV2 and TRBJ1-5, is EPEVTQTPSHQVTQMGQEVILRCVPISNHLYFYWYRQILGQKVEFLVSFYNNEISEKSEIFDDQFSVERPDGSNFTLKIRSTKLEDSAMYFCASSGTGGVNQPQHFGDGTRLSIL.

The V and J genes are TRBV4-2 and TRBJ1-4, with 8 nucleotides matching TRBD1. The CDR3 is 16 amino acids. The V gene end was trimmed by 3 bases and the J gene end by 5 bases; junction bases not matched to a gene: 8. Looked up from germline, CDR1 is LGHNA and CDR2 is YNFKEQ. CDR3 bases: TGTGCCAGCAGCCAGCCCACAGGGGGGGCCAATGAAAAACTGTTTTTT. It encodes CASSQPTGGANEKLFF.

This rearrangement joins TRBV28 to TRBJ1-1, with a tentative D call TRBD1 (6 bases). The CDR3 runs 17 residues. V lost 10 bases and J lost 1, with 25 bases in between. The germline V gene has CDR1 MDHEN and CDR2 SYDVKM. This chain's CDR3 is CAIPFGYRAWRNTEAFF. The DNA for the CDR3 is TGTGCCATCCCCTTCGGTTACAGGGCCTGGCGGAACACTGAAGCTTTCTTT.

The chain couples TRBV14 to TRBJ1-1, with a possible D match to TRBD1 (6 bases). The CDR3 runs 13 residues. The V and J ends lost 2 bases and 3 bases respectively, with 7 bases between them. Germline V gene sequence: CDR1 SGHDN, CDR2 FVKESK. The CDR3 bases are TGTGCCAGCAGCCAAAACAGGGACACTGAAGCTTTCTTT. Residues: CASSQNRDTEAFF. Together with reference TRBV14 and TRBJ1-1, the CDR3 gives the full variable domain: EAGVTQFPSHSVIEKGQTVTLRCDPISGHDNLYWYRRVMGKEIKFLLHFVKESKQDESGMPNNRFLAERTGGTYSTLKVQPAELEDSGVYFCASSQNRDTEAFFGQGTRLTVV.

In regard to this clone: An end of the junction does not agree with germline; a read error may underlie this. This chain links TRBV9 with TRBJ2-1, with D maybe TRBD2 (5 bases). Looked up from germline, CDR1 is SGDLS and CDR2 is YYNGEE. There are 13 residues in the CDR3. CDR3 amino acids: CASSKWERGEPVF. The DNA of the CDR3 is TGTGCCAGCAGTAAATGGGAGCGCGGCGAACCGGTCTTC.

The chain links TRBV9 to TRBJ1-1; D uncertain. The length of the CDR3 is 15 residues. Germline values: CDR1 SGDLS, CDR2 YYNGEE. Deletions cut 0 bases from V and 3 bases from J, with 12 bases between. CDR3: CASSVDPTLDTEAFF. Written as DNA, the CDR3 is TGTGCCAGCAGCGTAGATCCCACCCTCGACACTGAAGCTTTCTTT.

The chain uses TRBV28 and TRBJ2-7, with D perhaps TRBD2 (6 bases). The V gene's germline CDR1 is MDHEN and CDR2 SYDVKM. V lost 7 bases to trimming and J lost 6 bases, with 22 bases between them. This CDR3 is built from 15 residues. CDR3 loop: CASTRRLVVSREQYF. In DNA, the CDR3 is TGTGCCAGCACCCGCCGACTAGTAGTGTCGCGCGAGCAGTACTTC. The full variable domain, in which reference TRBV28 and TRBJ2-7 provide the parts outside the CDR3, is DVKVTQSSRYLVKRTGEKVFLECVQDMDHENMFWYRQDPGLGLRLIYFSYDVKMKEKGDIPEGYSVSREKKERFSLILESASTNQTSMYLCASTRRLVVSREQYFGPGTRLTVT.

The V call is TRBV27, the J call TRBJ2-2; 7 bases match TRBD2. The J segment lost 4 bases and the V segment lost 6 bases, leaving 8 bases of the junction unmatched. The germline CDR1 and CDR2 sequences are MNHEY and SMNVEV (reference sequence). This CDR3 spans 15 amino acids. The CDR3 protein is CASREAGPGTGELFF. CDR3 DNA sequence: TGTGCCAGCAGGGAAGCGGGGCCGGGCACCGGGGAGCTGTTTTTT.

This chain's CDR3 is CASTHHEQYF. DNA of the CDR3: TGTGCCAGCACTCACCACGAGCAGTACTTC. The chain employs TRBV28 and TRBJ2-7; no definite D call. This CDR3 has 10 residues. Trimming pared 7 bases from V and 5 bases from J, leaving 6 bases between. Germline-derived CDR1 and CDR2 are MDHEN and SYDVKM.

This sequence joins TRBV5-1 and TRBJ2-2; no clear D. The CDR3 has 13 residues. Germline values: CDR1 SGHRS, CDR2 YFSETQ. V shed 0 bases and J shed 4 bases, with 4 bases lying between them. CDR3 amino acids: CASSLVGTGELFF. CDR3 coding DNA: TGCGCCAGCAGCTTGGTTGGCACCGGGGAGCTGTTTTTT.

The J gene is TRBJ1-1, the V gene TRBV2; D gene ambiguous. V gave up 6 bases and J gave up 0 bases, with 5 bases separating them. Germline assignment: CDR1 SNHLY and CDR2 FYNNEI. This CDR3 spans 12 amino acids. The CDR3 loop reads CASRSMNTEAFF. Written as DNA, the CDR3 is TGTGCCAGCAGGTCTATGAACACTGAAGCTTTCTTT.

This clone occurred a few times. The J gene is TRBJ1-4, the V gene TRBV6-1; no clear D. In germline, CDR1 is MNHNS, CDR2 SASEGT. This CDR3 contains 15 residues. Trimming took 4 bases from V and 5 from J, leaving 14 bases between them. The CDR3 DNA reads as TGTGCCAGCAGTGGCTACAGTGGAAAAAATGAAAAACTGTTTTTT. This translates into CASSGYSGKNEKLFF.

The chain carries TRBV29-1 and TRBJ1-1; the D gene is possibly TRBD1 (5 bases). The germline V gene has CDR1 SQVTM and CDR2 ANQGSEA. Trimming cost V 6 bases and J 3 bases, with 17 bases left between them. The CDR3 covers 14 residues. The CDR3 loop is CSVRDSLGHTEAFF. DNA for the CDR3: TGCAGCGTCCGGGACTCTCTGGGCCACACTGAAGCTTTCTTT. The complete variable domain, with remaining parts taken from reference TRBV29-1 and TRBJ1-1, reads SAVISQKPSRDICQRGTSLTIQCQVDSQVTMMFWYRQQPGQSLTLIATANQGSEATYESGFVIDKFPISRPNLTFSTLTVSNMSPEDSSIYLCSVRDSLGHTEAFFGQGTRLTVV.